Detailed here is one T cell receptor beta chain. This CDR3 is 15 amino acids long. V was clipped by 8 bases and J by 4 bases, with 20 bases between them. Germline V gene lookup returns CDR1 MNHEY and CDR2 SVGAGI. These data originate in a study of blood T cell repertoires in COVID-19. The wider study: Sites in the United States, Italy and Spain provided acute and convalescent COVID-19 samples. PBMCs, B-cell-depleted T cells, or T cells provided the cDNA or gDNA that made up the material.

Original methodology: Reference gene primer amplification in the assay estimated nucleated cell counts. The method was immunoSEQ multiplex PCR; TCRdb's version includes in-frame clones alone and lacks a portion of them. V, J and clone size were drawn from that table, and D and trimming were deduced from the DNA. The table has tens of thousands of clones, over 70% seen once. This chain links TRBV6-5 with TRBJ1-2; the D gene is possibly TRBD1 (6 bases). The sequenced sample consisted of peripheral blood. The clonotype originates from a man in his forties or fifties with active COVID-19. The CDR3 nucleotides read TGTGCCAGCCAGCCGACAGGCCCGTCCCCCTATGGCTACACCTTC. It is translated as CASQPTGPSPYGYTF.